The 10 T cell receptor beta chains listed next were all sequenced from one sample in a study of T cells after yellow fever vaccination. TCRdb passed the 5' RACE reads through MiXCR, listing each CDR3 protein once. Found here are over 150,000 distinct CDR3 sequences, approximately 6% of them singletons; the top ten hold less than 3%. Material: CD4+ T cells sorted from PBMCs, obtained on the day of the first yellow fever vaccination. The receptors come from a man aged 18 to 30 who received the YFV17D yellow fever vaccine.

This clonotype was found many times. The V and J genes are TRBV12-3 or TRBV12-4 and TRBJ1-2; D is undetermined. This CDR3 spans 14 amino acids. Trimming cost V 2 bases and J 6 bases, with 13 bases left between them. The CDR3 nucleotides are TGTGCCAGCAGTTTACGGGCAGTTCGTAATGGCTACACCTTC. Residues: CASSLRAVRNGYTF.

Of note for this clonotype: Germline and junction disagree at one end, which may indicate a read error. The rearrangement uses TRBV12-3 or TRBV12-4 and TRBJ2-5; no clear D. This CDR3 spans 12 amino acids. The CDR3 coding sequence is TGTGCCAGCAGTTTTGACCAAGAGACCCAGTGCTTC. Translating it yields CASSFDQETQCF.

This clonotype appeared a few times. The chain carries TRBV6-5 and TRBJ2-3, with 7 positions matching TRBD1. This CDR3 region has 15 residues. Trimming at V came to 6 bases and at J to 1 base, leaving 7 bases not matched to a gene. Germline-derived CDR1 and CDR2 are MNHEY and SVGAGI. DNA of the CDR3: TGTGCCAGCAGCAACACAGGGGAAGGCACAGATACGCAGTATTTT. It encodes CASSNTGEGTDTQYF.

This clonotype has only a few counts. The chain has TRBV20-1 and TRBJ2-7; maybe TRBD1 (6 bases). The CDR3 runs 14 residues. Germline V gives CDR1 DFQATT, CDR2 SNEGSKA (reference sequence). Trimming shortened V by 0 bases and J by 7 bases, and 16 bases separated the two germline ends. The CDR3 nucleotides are TGCAGTGCTAGAGACCTTACAGGGTTTGAGGAGCAGTACGTC. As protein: CSARDLTGFEEQYV.

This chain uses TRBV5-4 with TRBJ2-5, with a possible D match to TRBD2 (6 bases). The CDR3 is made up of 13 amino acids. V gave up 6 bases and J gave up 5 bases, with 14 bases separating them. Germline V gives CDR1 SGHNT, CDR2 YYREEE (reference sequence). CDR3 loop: CASNSFAGETQYF. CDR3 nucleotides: TGTGCCAGCAACTCCTTTGCGGGGGAGACCCAGTACTTC.

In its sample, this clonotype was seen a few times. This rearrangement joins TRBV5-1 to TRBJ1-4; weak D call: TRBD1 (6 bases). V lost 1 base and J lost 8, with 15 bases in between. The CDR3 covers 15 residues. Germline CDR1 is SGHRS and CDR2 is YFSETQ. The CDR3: CASSLTGSLSEKLFF. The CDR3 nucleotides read TGCGCCAGCAGCTTGACAGGGAGTTTGAGCGAAAAACTGTTTTTT.

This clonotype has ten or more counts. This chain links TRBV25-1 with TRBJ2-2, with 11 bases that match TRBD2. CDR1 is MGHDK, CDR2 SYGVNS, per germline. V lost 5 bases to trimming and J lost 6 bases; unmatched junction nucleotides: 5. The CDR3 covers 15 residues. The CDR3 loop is CASSFSGGAPGELFF. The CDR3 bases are TGTGCCAGCAGTTTTAGCGGGGGGGCGCCCGGGGAGCTGTTTTTT. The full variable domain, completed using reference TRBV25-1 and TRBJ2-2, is EADIYQTPRYLVIGTGKKITLECSQTMGHDKMYWYQQDPGMELHLIHYSYGVNSTEKGDLSSESTVSRIRTEHFPLTLESARPSHTSQYLCASSFSGGAPGELFFGEGSRLTVL.

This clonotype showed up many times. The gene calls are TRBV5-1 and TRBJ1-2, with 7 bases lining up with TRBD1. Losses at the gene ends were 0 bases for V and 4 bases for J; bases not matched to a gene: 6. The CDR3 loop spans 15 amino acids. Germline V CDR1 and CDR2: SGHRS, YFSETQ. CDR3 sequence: CASSLGTGVSYGYTF. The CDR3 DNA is TGCGCCAGCAGCTTGGGTACAGGGGTCTCCTATGGCTACACCTTC.

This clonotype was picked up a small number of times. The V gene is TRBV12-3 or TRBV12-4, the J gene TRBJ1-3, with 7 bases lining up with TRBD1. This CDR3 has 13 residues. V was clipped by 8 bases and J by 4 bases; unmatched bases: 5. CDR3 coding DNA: TGTGCCAGCGGAGGGGGCAGGGGAAACACCATATATTTT. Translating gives CASGGGRGNTIYF.

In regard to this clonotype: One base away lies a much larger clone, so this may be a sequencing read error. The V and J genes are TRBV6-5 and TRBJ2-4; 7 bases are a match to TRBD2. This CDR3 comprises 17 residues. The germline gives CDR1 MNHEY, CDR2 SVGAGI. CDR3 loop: CASSYSGDSLANNIQYF. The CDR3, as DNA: TGTGCCAGCAGTTACAGCGGGGACTCACTAGCCAACAACATTCAGTACTTC.